This T cell receptor beta chain derives from a study of CD8+CD57+ T cells in acquired aplastic anemia (dated by TCRdb to 2016 to 2018). About the full investigation: DNA extracted from sorted CD4+ and CD8+ cells had a mean of around 3.3 ug, with a range of roughly 0.2 to 27.4 ug. Mean read counts for healthy donor samples were roughly 10 million for CD4+ cells and around 11 million for CD8+ cells.

The CDR3 contains 16 residues, cysteine and phenylalanine counted. CDR3 DNA is the only sequence kept; it has 48 bases, read in frame from the first base. Compared with germline, V lacks 7 bases and J lacks 5 bases; bases without a gene match: 14. The germline V gene (reference sequence) supplies CDR1 SGHKS and CDR2 YYEKEE. Profiling of TCR beta VDJ combinations and CDR3 sequences used genomic DNA as the template. An Illumina HiSeq 2000 was the platform used for TCR repertoire sequencing. The paper's data handling went like this. Repertoires were assessed using TRBV/TRBJ rearrangement plots, CDR3 size and DJ length profiles, and Simpson's diversity index. The most abundant DNA sequence in the deep sequencing data was defined as the immunodominant clone. CDR3 amino acid sequences were checked for sharing across subjects and were also compared against the VDJdb database and published repertoires. TCRdb applied fastp at Q25 and MiXCR to the public reads, then kept only in-frame beta chains. Identical CDR3 proteins give one entry, which carries the most common genes and DNA. For this entry, the V and J calls and clone size follow TCRdb and not the study's own pipeline. This sample gives around 190,000 distinct CDR3 sequences in total; about half of them show up just once. The ten most abundant clones make up around a sixth of the sample.

A few counts support this clonotype. Its recognized antigen is unknown. Base quality data are lacking; no much larger clone is found one base away. TCR repertoires of sorted CD4+ and CD8+ blood T cells from severe aplastic anemia patients and healthy subjects were deep-sequenced in the study. Ficoll-Paque density gradient centrifugation was used to isolate peripheral blood mononuclear cells. Before DNA was extracted, CD4+ and CD8+ T cells were sorted using either FACS or magnetic beads. What the work shows at the level of the full study, not this receptor alone: Around 30 CD8+ CDR3 sequences were shared between patients and controls but appeared highly expressed in patients and within their immunodominant clones. No significant difference in CD8+ Simpson's diversity was found between patients and healthy controls (P=0.060).

Material for sequencing was sorted CD4+, CD8+, or CD8+CD57+ T cells (not recorded which) from PBMCs. Rearrangement joined TRBV5-5 to TRBJ2-1; a stretch of 8 junction bases matches TRBD1. The TCR originated in a human donor in good health, serving as a control. At the DNA level, the sequence is TGTGCCAGCTCACCACTCAATCAGGGGGCGAACAATGAGCAGTTCTTC. This sequence encodes CASSPLNQGANNEQFF.